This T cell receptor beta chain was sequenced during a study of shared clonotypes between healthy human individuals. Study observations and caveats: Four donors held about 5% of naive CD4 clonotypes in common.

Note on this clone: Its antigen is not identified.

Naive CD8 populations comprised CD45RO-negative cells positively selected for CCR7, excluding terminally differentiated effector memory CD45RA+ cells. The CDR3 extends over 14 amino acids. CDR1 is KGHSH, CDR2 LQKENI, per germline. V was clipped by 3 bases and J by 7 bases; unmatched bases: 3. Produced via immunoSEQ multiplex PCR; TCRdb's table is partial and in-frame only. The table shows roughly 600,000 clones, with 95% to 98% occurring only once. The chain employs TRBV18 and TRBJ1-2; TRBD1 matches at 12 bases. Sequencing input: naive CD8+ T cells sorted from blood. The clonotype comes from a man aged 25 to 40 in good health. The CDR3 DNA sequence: TGTGCCAGCTCACCGGGACAGGGGGCCATTGGCTACACCTTC. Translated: CASSPGQGAIGYTF.